This TCR beta chain appears in the sequencing data of a study of T cells after yellow fever vaccination. Study conclusions and caveats: A weaker secondary response peaked on day 5, the primary on day 15. Clones that expanded after primary vaccination mostly reappeared after the booster (roughly 96% CD4, about 89% CD8).

V was trimmed by 7 bases and J by 5 bases, leaving 14 bases between them. This CDR3 has 13 residues. Details on this clonotype: No antigen is known for it.

UMIs were added to TCR cDNA along with a universal primer site when it was made by 5'RACE template switching. TCRdb processed the 5' RACE reads anew with MiXCR; each CDR3 protein has one entry. The data contain hundreds of thousands of distinct CDR3 sequences, about 13% of them singletons. The J gene is TRBJ2-5, the V gene TRBV12-3 or TRBV12-4, with D hard to call. This TCR was recovered from a young man who received the YFV17D yellow fever vaccine. The material sequenced was PBMCs, taken on the day of the yellow fever booster vaccination. CDR3 region: CASTTHGLETQYF. CDR3 DNA: TGTGCCAGCACCACCCACGGTCTGGAGACCCAGTACTTC.